This T cell receptor beta chain was found in a study of T cells in Graves' hyperthyroidism and ophthalmopathy. What was amplified from RNA transcripts were TCR beta CDR3 regions. The HTBI primer set served for first-round RT-PCR of the TCR CDR3. One entry per CDR3 protein, called by TCRdb with MiXCR from the multiplex PCR reads. The sample has approximately 740,000 distinct CDR3 sequences; 11% to 15% are singletons. Between the trimmed V and J ends, which lost 6 bases and 9 bases, there was a span of 9 bases. The CDR3 runs 11 residues. CDR1 and CDR2 (germline): MNHEY, SMNVEV (reference sequence). This clonotype occurred many times.

The gene calls are TRBV27 and TRBJ2-1, with a possible D match to TRBD2 (6 bases). The sample comprised blood. The clonotype originates from a woman aged 18-29 years with Graves' hyperthyroidism. CDR3 amino acids: CASRREGEQFF. CDR3 bases: TGTGCCAGCAGGCGGGAAGGTGAGCAGTTCTTC.